The 18 T cell receptor beta chains below all came from one sample that was sequenced in a study of Graves' ophthalmopathy and Graves' hyperthyroidism (dated by TCRdb to the late 2010s). The run used an Illumina HiSeq 2000. For repertoire sequencing, the TCR beta CDR3 regions were amplified from RNA transcripts. HTBI primers and the Qiagen OneStep RT-PCR kit were used in a first-round RT-PCR, which was followed by a second-round multiplex PCR, size selection and purification. The public reads were quality trimmed at Q25 with fastp and then assembled into clones with MiXCR by TCRdb, keeping productive beta chains. Rows are combined by CDR3 protein, so each entry shows the most common genes and DNA. Across this sample there are 200,000 to 250,000 distinct CDR3 sequences, with less than 30% seen only once. Clones ranked in the top ten supply approximately 9.6% of the sample. Source material: peripheral blood. The receptors were gathered from a man in his fifties with Graves' ophthalmopathy. Donor details come from another sample of the same person, matched by shared clones.

This clonotype was seen many times. V gene TRBV6-1 combines with J gene TRBJ2-5, with 7 bases aligning to TRBD1. The V gene end was trimmed by 7 bases and the J gene end by 4 bases; junction bases not matched to a gene: 15. Germline-derived CDR1 and CDR2 are MNHNS and SASEGT. This CDR3 is built from 16 residues. The CDR3 region is CASIKAHLTGPETQYF. The CDR3 DNA follows: TGTGCCAGCATTAAAGCTCACTTGACAGGGCCAGAGACCCAGTACTTC.

This clonotype has ten or more counts. The rearrangement uses TRBV20-1 and TRBJ2-7, with TRBD1 matching over 11 bases. Germline values: CDR1 DFQATT, CDR2 SNEGSKA (reference sequence). This CDR3 has 14 residues. With V trimmed by 0 bases and J by 4 bases, 2 bases remained unmatched. The DNA of the CDR3 is TGCAGTGCTAGAGATGGACAGGGGGCTTACGAGCAGTACTTC. Protein: CSARDGQGAYEQYF.

This clonotype was found many times. The chain carries TRBV20-1 and TRBJ2-7; 9 nucleotides align to TRBD2. Trimming cost V 5 bases and J 3 bases; bases outside gene matches: 11. Germline CDR1 and CDR2: DFQATT and SNEGSKA (reference sequence). CDR3 length: 15 amino acids. CDR3: CSAPKPTSGNYEQYF. CDR3 sequence (DNA): TGCAGTGCTCCGAAACCGACTAGCGGAAACTACGAGCAGTACTTC.

Ten or more counts support this clonotype. The chain employs TRBV12-3 or TRBV12-4 and TRBJ1-6, with a weak D call TRBD1 (6 bases). CDR3 length equals 17 residues. Trimming removed 6 bases at V and 0 bases at J, with 15 bases between. CDR3: CASSLDRRSSYNSPLHF. Written as DNA, the CDR3 is TGTGCCAGCAGCCTAGACAGGAGGAGCTCCTATAATTCACCCCTCCACTTT.

This clonotype was detected ten times or more. A read error is possible here, since a much larger clone lies one base away. This rearrangement joins TRBV28 to TRBJ1-1, with no clear D. CDR3 length equals 14 residues. Germline V lookup: CDR1 MDHEN, CDR2 SYDVKM. CDR3 sequence reads: CASSPAGQITGAFF. The CDR3 DNA is TGTGCCAGCAGCCCTGCGGGCCAGATAACTGGAGCTTTCTTT.

Here the CDR3 DNA reads TGTGCCAGCAGCAGCACCGGGACAGGGGGATTTGGCTACACCTTC. Translating it yields CASSSTGTGGFGYTF. V usage is TRBV28 and J usage is TRBJ1-2; 11 nucleotides align to TRBD1. This CDR3 spans 15 amino acids. V was clipped by 6 bases and J by 7 bases; unmatched bases: 10. The germline CDR1 and CDR2 sequences are MDHEN and SYDVKM.

V and J are TRBV12-3 or TRBV12-4 and TRBJ1-1; D unresolved. The CDR3 length is 13 residues. Trimming took off 2 bases at V and 11 bases at J, with 15 bases between the two ends. The CDR3 protein is CASSLFSATRAFF. CDR3 bases: TGTGCCAGCAGTTTATTCTCGGCAACTCGGGCTTTCTTT.

The rearrangement links TRBV6-1 to TRBJ1-2; no definite D call. The germline V gene encodes CDR1 MNHNS and CDR2 SASEGT. The CDR3 has 13 amino acids. Trimming pared 10 bases from V and 2 bases from J, leaving 14 bases between. In DNA, the CDR3 is TGTGCCATTTCCGACCAACAAAACTATGGCTACACCTTC. Translation gives CAISDQQNYGYTF.

The gene calls are TRBV11-1 and TRBJ1-2, with D perhaps TRBD1 (5 bases). Germline CDR1 SGHAT, CDR2 FQDESV (reference sequence). The length of the CDR3 is 16 residues. Between the trimmed V and J ends, which lost 3 bases and 3 bases, there was a span of 17 bases. Written as DNA, the CDR3 is TGTGCCAGCAGCTTTTTGCCCGGAGGGACGGACTATGGCTACACCTTC. It translates to CASSFLPGGTDYGYTF.

The genes are TRBV11-2 and TRBJ2-7; 9 positions agree with TRBD2. The germline V gene encodes CDR1 SGHAT and CDR2 FQNNGV. V lost 4 bases and J lost 0; bases outside the gene matches: 7. This CDR3 has 16 amino acids. This chain's CDR3 is CASSSPAGGLSYEQYF. The CDR3 bases are TGTGCCAGCAGCTCACCAGCGGGAGGCCTCTCCTACGAGCAGTACTTC.

This clonotype was counted ten times or more. This sequence joins TRBV27 and TRBJ2-5; 10 bases fit TRBD2. This CDR3 is 15 amino acids long. Germline-derived CDR1 and CDR2 are MNHEY and SMNVEV (reference sequence). The ends lost 5 bases at V and 5 bases at J; junction bases unmatched: 8. CDR3 residues: CASSPKLAGFETQYF. In nucleotides, the CDR3 is TGTGCCAGCAGTCCGAAACTAGCGGGATTTGAGACCCAGTACTTC.

This clonotype was found many times. J is TRBJ1-5 and V is TRBV28, with TRBD1 as a possible D gene (5 bases). The germline V and J ends were trimmed by 7 bases and 1 base, with 5 bases remaining between them. Germline-derived CDR1 and CDR2 are MDHEN and SYDVKM. The CDR3 loop spans 12 amino acids. DNA for the CDR3: TGTGCCAGCAAGGGGAGCAATCAGCCCCAGCATTTT. This gives the protein CASKGSNQPQHF.

This clonotype was seen ten or more times. An end of the junction differs from the germline gene, which may be a read error. In DNA form, the CDR3 reads TGTGCCTGCAGCTTACGGGAGGCCTACGAGCAGTACTTC. Protein product: CACSLREAYEQYF. This sequence joins TRBV13 and TRBJ2-7; 7 nucleotides line up with TRBD2. The CDR3 is 13 residues long. Germline CDR1 reads PRHDT; CDR2 reads FYEKMQ (reference sequence).

Many counts were recorded for this clonotype. The V call is TRBV19, the J call TRBJ1-5, with D maybe TRBD1 (6 bases). The V gene lost 7 bases and the J gene lost 7 bases, with 20 bases spanning the gap. This CDR3 comprises 15 residues. Germline CDR1 reads LNHDA; CDR2 reads SQIVND (reference sequence). The CDR3 loop is CASTLSRDNEQPQHF. The DNA for the CDR3 is TGTGCCAGTACCTTATCCAGGGACAACGAACAGCCCCAGCATTTT. The full variable domain, with the rest looked up from reference TRBV19 and TRBJ1-5, is DGGITQSPKYLFRKEGQNVTLSCEQNLNHDAMYWYRQDPGQGLRLIYYSQIVNDFQKGDIAEGYSVSREKKESFPLTVTSAQKNPTAFYLCASTLSRDNEQPQHFGDGTRLSIL.

In its sample, this clonotype was seen many times. The genes are TRBV7-3 and TRBJ1-2; D is ambiguous. The CDR3 contains 13 residues. CDR1 is SGHTA, CDR2 FQGTGA, per germline. V lost 4 bases and J 6 bases, leaving 12 bases between the germline ends. Here the CDR3 reads CASSSPGIDGYTF. For the CDR3, the DNA is TGTGCCAGCAGCTCCCCGGGGATAGATGGCTACACCTTC.

This clonotype was seen ten or more times. V and J are TRBV7-9 and TRBJ2-2; D is unresolved. From germline, CDR1 is SEHNR and CDR2 FQNEAQ (reference sequence). This CDR3 region has 12 residues. Trimming cost V 5 bases and J 4 bases, with 5 bases left between them. CDR3 amino acids: CASSDSTGELFF. The CDR3 DNA reads as TGTGCCAGCAGCGACTCCACCGGGGAGCTGTTTTTT.

The V gene is TRBV12-3 or TRBV12-4, the J gene TRBJ2-7; TRBD1 is a possible D gene (5 bases). Trimming shortened V by 2 bases and J by 3 bases, and 26 bases separated the two germline ends. The CDR3 is 19 residues long. This CDR3 is CASSLNGPLGSPGHYEQYF. CDR3 DNA: TGTGCCAGCAGTTTAAATGGCCCGCTCGGCAGTCCAGGACACTACGAGCAGTACTTC.

The chain combines TRBV7-2 with TRBJ1-5, with 7 bases lining up with TRBD1. Germline CDR1 SGHTA, CDR2 FQGNSA. CDR3 length: 14 residues. The junction had 3 bases not matched to a gene; V was cut back by 1 base and J by 6 bases. The CDR3, as DNA: TGTGCCAGCAGCTTAGGAGACAGGGTTCAGCCCCAGCATTTT. Protein product: CASSLGDRVQPQHF. The variable domain in full, completed from reference TRBV7-2 and TRBJ1-5, reads GAGVSQSPSNKVTEKGKDVELRCDPISGHTALYWYRQSLGQGLEFLIYFQGNSAPDKSGLPSDRFSAERTGGSVSTLTIQRTQQEDSAVYLCASSLGDRVQPQHFGDGTRLSIL.